The 27 T cell receptor beta chains presented below share a single source sample, sequenced in a study of T cells after yellow fever vaccination. TCRdb reprocessed the 5' RACE reads via MiXCR and lists one record per CDR3 protein. Of 200,000 to 300,000 distinct CDR3 sequences listed, more than 3.5% are singletons. Sequences were derived from PBMCs, sampled 15 days after the yellow fever booster vaccination. Source of these receptors: a man aged 18 to 30 who received the YFV17D yellow fever vaccine.

This clonotype was found many times. The chain recombines TRBV7-9 with TRBJ1-1, with unresolved D. This CDR3 spans 15 amino acids. The germline gives CDR1 SEHNR, CDR2 FQNEAQ (reference sequence). V lost 2 bases, J lost 0 bases, and 10 bases lay in between. The CDR3: CASSLFGSLNTEAFF. As DNA, the CDR3 is TGTGCCAGCAGCTTATTTGGGAGTCTGAACACTGAAGCTTTCTTT.

This clonotype was seen many times. The genes are TRBV2 and TRBJ1-2; no definite D call. The CDR3 extends over 11 amino acids. Trimming removed 8 bases from V and 2 bases from J, with 6 bases in between. The germline V gene has CDR1 SNHLY and CDR2 FYNNEI. Written as DNA, the CDR3 is TGTGCCAGCGGCAGAAACTATGGCTACACCTTC. Protein sequence: CASGRNYGYTF.

This clonotype was counted many times. This rearrangement joins TRBV7-9 to TRBJ2-7; the match to TRBD1 covers 8 bases. The CDR3 sequence is 15 residues long. Germline V gene data show CDR1 as SEHNR and CDR2 as FQNEAQ (reference sequence). With 5 bases clipped from V and 3 bases from J, the junction kept 9 bases outside the gene matches. The CDR3 reads CASSLPPGQGYEQYF. In DNA form, the CDR3 reads TGTGCCAGCAGCCTCCCCCCCGGACAGGGCTACGAGCAGTACTTC.

This clonotype was seen ten or more times. V gene TRBV2 combines with J gene TRBJ2-5; the D gene is possibly TRBD2 (5 bases). Germline V gives CDR1 SNHLY, CDR2 FYNNEI. This CDR3 region has 15 residues. V was cut by 6 bases and J by 4 bases, with 18 bases left in between. The CDR3 DNA follows: TGTGCCAGCAGCTCTAGCCCCGAGCTGGGAGAGACCCAGTACTTC. This encodes CASSSSPELGETQYF.

This clonotype has a count of ten or more. This rearrangement joins TRBV6-2 or TRBV6-3 to TRBJ1-1; D possibly corresponds to TRBD1 (6 bases). CDR3 size: 14 residues. Germline lookup yields CDR1 MNHEY and CDR2 SVGEGT. Trimming shortened V by 6 bases and J by 1 base, and 12 bases separated the two germline ends. The CDR3 is CASSDGQSNTEAFF. The CDR3 DNA reads TGTGCCAGCAGCGATGGACAGTCGAACACTGAAGCTTTCTTT.

There are many counts of this clonotype. The gene calls are TRBV28 and TRBJ1-4; 7 nucleotides agree with TRBD1. Germline-derived CDR1 and CDR2 are MDHEN and SYDVKM. J lost 8 bases, V lost 5 bases, and 8 bases had no gene match. The CDR3 is 14 amino acids. The CDR3 protein is CASSIVGGAEKLFF. In DNA form, the CDR3 reads TGTGCCAGCAGTATAGTAGGGGGCGCCGAAAAACTGTTTTTT.

The table lists this clonotype with many counts. DNA of the CDR3: TGTGCCAGCAGTTTAGGATACAGTCTTGGGGAAGCTTTCTTT. Protein product: CASSLGYSLGEAFF. The chain links TRBV28 to TRBJ1-1; unclear D gene. The CDR3 totals 14 residues. The V gene lost 2 bases and the J gene lost 8 bases, with 15 bases spanning the gap. Germline CDR1 MDHEN, CDR2 SYDVKM. The variable domain in full, completed from reference TRBV28 and TRBJ1-1, reads DVKVTQSSRYLVKRTGEKVFLECVQDMDHENMFWYRQDPGLGLRLIYFSYDVKMKEKGDIPEGYSVSREKKERFSLILESASTNQTSMYLCASSLGYSLGEAFFGQGTRLTVV.

This clonotype was recorded many times. This sequence joins TRBV15 and TRBJ2-3; 8 bases map to TRBD2. The CDR3 runs to 13 residues. CDR1 is LNHNV and CDR2 is YYDKDF in the germline V gene (reference sequence). The V and J ends lost 9 bases and 5 bases, in that order; junction bases with no gene match: 7. CDR3 loop: CATTGGVRDTQYF. The CDR3 coding sequence is TGTGCCACGACGGGGGGGGTCAGAGATACGCAGTATTTT.

The table lists this clonotype with many counts. This rearrangement joins TRBV5-1 to TRBJ1-1, with 8 bases lining up with TRBD1. CDR1 is SGHRS and CDR2 is YFSETQ in the germline V gene. The CDR3 consists of 13 residues. The junction had 12 bases not matched to a gene; V was cut back by 5 bases and J by 12 bases. For the CDR3, the DNA is TGCGCCAGCAGTTCCGGGGACAGGAGGCCAACTTTCTTT. This sequence encodes CASSSGDRRPTFF.

This clonotype was observed at least ten times. The chain is built from TRBV10-3 and TRBJ2-4; D remains unclear. Per the germline V gene, CDR1 is ENHRY and CDR2 is SYGVKD. The CDR3 has 15 amino acids. Trimming shortened V by 0 bases and J by 0 bases, and 6 bases separated the two germline ends. The CDR3 DNA reads as TGTGCCATCAGTGAGTCGGCGTTAGCCAAAAACATTCAGTACTTC. Its protein product is CAISESALAKNIQYF.

This clonotype was detected ten times or more. This sequence joins TRBV5-1 and TRBJ1-4; no definite D call. Germline V CDR1 and CDR2: SGHRS, YFSETQ. The CDR3 is made up of 14 amino acids. With 4 bases removed from V and 8 bases from J, the gap between germline ends came to 15 bases. The CDR3 region has the DNA TGCGCCAGCAGCCAACACGGGGTTGAGGAAAAACTGTTTTTT. It yields the protein CASSQHGVEEKLFF.

This clonotype occurred many times. The chain is built from TRBV5-4 and TRBJ2-5; 13 bases align to TRBD2. Germline V gene data show CDR1 as SGHNT and CDR2 as YYREEE (reference sequence). This CDR3 has 17 residues. V dropped 0 bases and J dropped 6; count of bases not matched to a gene: 8. CDR3 sequence reads: CASSLGNRLAGGKTQYF. The CDR3 nucleotides are TGTGCCAGCAGCTTGGGAAACCGACTAGCGGGGGGCAAGACCCAGTACTTC.

This clonotype was detected many times. V usage is TRBV12-3 or TRBV12-4 and J usage is TRBJ1-4; 11 nucleotides agree with TRBD1. V gave up 6 bases and J gave up 8 bases; unmatched junction bases: 5. CDR3 length: 14 amino acids. CDR3 coding DNA: TGTGCCAGCAGAAGGACAGGGGGCGCAGAAAAACTGTTTTTT. This sequence encodes CASRRTGGAEKLFF.

At least ten counts were recorded for this clonotype. Written as DNA, the CDR3 is TGTGCCACCCGACTAGCGGGCTACGAGCAGTACGTC. It yields the protein CATRLAGYEQYV. The chain employs TRBV6-1 and TRBJ2-7; 10 bases agree with TRBD2. The germline V gene has CDR1 MNHNS and CDR2 SASEGT. The CDR3 is 12 amino acids. Trimming removed 10 bases from V and 3 bases from J; junction bases left unmatched: 3.

In this sample, this clonotype turned up many times. V is TRBV7-2 and J is TRBJ2-2, with D uncertain. Trimming took off 2 bases at V and 4 bases at J, with 8 bases between the two ends. Per the germline V gene, CDR1 is SGHTA and CDR2 is FQGNSA. This CDR3 has 14 residues. The DNA of the CDR3 is TGTGCCAGCAGCTTACACAAAGGCACCGGGGAGCTGTTTTTT. Translated: CASSLHKGTGELFF.

Note on this clonotype: At one end the junction does not follow the germline gene, possibly because of a read error. The V and J genes are TRBV19 and TRBJ2-3, with D perhaps TRBD2 (5 bases). Germline CDR1 is LNHDA and CDR2 is SQIVND (reference sequence). The CDR3 spans 11 residues. The CDR3 spells CAISRGDTQYF. The CDR3 nucleotides read TGTGCCATTAGTCGCGGGGATACGCAGTATTTT.

This clonotype came up many times. The J gene is TRBJ2-2, the V gene TRBV6-5; TRBD2 matches at 12 bases. This CDR3 has 17 residues. V dropped 6 bases and J dropped 1; count of bases not matched to a gene: 6. Germline values: CDR1 MNHEY, CDR2 SVGAGI. The DNA for the CDR3 is TGTGCCAGCAGCCCGACTAGCGGGGGAGAGAACACCGGGGAGCTGTTTTTT. Its translation: CASSPTSGGENTGELFF.

The table lists this clonotype with a count of one. The chain has TRBV3-1 and TRBJ2-2; 9 bases align to TRBD1. Germline assignment: CDR1 LGHDT and CDR2 YNNKEL (reference sequence). Trimming cost V 0 bases and J 2 bases; bases outside gene matches: 7. The CDR3 consists of 18 residues. The CDR3 sequence is CASSQDLGQGINTGELFF. DNA for the CDR3: TGTGCCAGCAGCCAAGATCTCGGACAGGGGATTAACACCGGGGAGCTGTTTTTT. Full variable domain (rest looked up from reference TRBV3-1 and TRBJ2-2): DTAVSQTPKYLVTQMGNDKSIKCEQNLGHDTMYWYKQDSKKFLKIMFSYNNKELIINETVPNRFSPKSPDKAHLNLHINSLELGDSAVYFCASSQDLGQGINTGELFFGEGSRLTVL.

This clonotype has a count of ten or more. V usage is TRBV4-2 and J usage is TRBJ1-3; D remains unclear. Trimming pared 0 bases from V and 0 bases from J, leaving 9 bases between. CDR3 length: 16 amino acids. CDR1 and CDR2 from the germline V gene are LGHNA and YNFKEQ. For the CDR3, the DNA is TGTGCCAGCAGCCAAGAGTTAGTTCGCTCTGGAAACACCATATATTTT. Protein product: CASSQELVRSGNTIYF.

This clonotype was seen repeatedly, ten times or more. The chain couples TRBV18 to TRBJ2-1, with a tentative D call TRBD1 (5 bases). The CDR3 is 15 residues long. V lost 3 bases to trimming and J lost 1 base, with 10 bases between them. Germline V CDR1 and CDR2: KGHSH, LQKENI. The CDR3 nucleotides read TGTGCCAGCTCACCGCAGGGTGGGTCCTACAATGAGCAGTTCTTC. This codes for CASSPQGGSYNEQFF.

This clonotype was seen many times. CDR3 DNA sequence: TGTGCCAGTAGTAGGGGACAGGGGAGGCTCGACACCGGGGAGCTGTTTTTT. Protein: CASSRGQGRLDTGELFF. J is TRBJ2-2 and V is TRBV19; 10 bases are shared with TRBD1. Trimming took 4 bases from V and 3 from J; bases not matched to a gene: 8. CDR1 LNHDA and CDR2 SQIVND come from the germline V gene (reference sequence). This CDR3 comprises 17 residues.

This clonotype has ten or more counts. The rearrangement links TRBV27 to TRBJ2-5, with D perhaps matching TRBD2 (5 bases). This CDR3 contains 13 residues. V lost 6 bases to trimming and J lost 4 bases, with 12 bases between them. Germline V gene lookup returns CDR1 MNHEY and CDR2 SMNVEV (reference sequence). The chain's CDR3 is CASSIPGTETQYF. The DNA for the CDR3 is TGTGCCAGCAGCATCCCGGGAACAGAGACCCAGTACTTC.

This clonotype showed up many times. The V call is TRBV4-1, the J call TRBJ1-1; D is unresolved. The CDR3 spans 15 residues. Per the germline V gene, CDR1 is MGHRA and CDR2 is YSYEKL. V lost 3 bases, J lost 6 bases, and 17 bases lay in between. The CDR3 coding sequence is TGCGCCAGCAGCCACCTATACAGCCCTGGGGCTGAAGCTTTCTTT. It encodes CASSHLYSPGAEAFF.

This clonotype was detected many times. The chain has TRBV5-5 and TRBJ2-1, with D unclear. This CDR3 is 16 amino acids long. Trimming stripped 1 base from V and 0 bases from J, with 11 bases between. Per germline, CDR1 SGHKS and CDR2 YYEKEE (reference sequence). Written as DNA, the CDR3 is TGTGCCAGCAGCTTGTCCGTACAGAACTCCTACAATGAGCAGTTCTTC. Protein product: CASSLSVQNSYNEQFF.

This clonotype was observed many times. In DNA form, the CDR3 reads TGTGCCAGCAGCTTATCACGGGGGGGAAACAATGAGCAGTTCTTC. Translation gives CASSLSRGGNNEQFF. V is TRBV7-7 and J is TRBJ2-1; 8 bases line up with TRBD2. The CDR3 sequence is 15 residues long. Germline-derived CDR1 and CDR2 are SSHAT and FNYEAQ (reference sequence). Trimming at V came to 2 bases and at J to 5 bases, leaving 5 bases not matched to a gene. Filled out from reference TRBV7-7 and TRBJ2-1, the complete variable domain reads GAGVSQSPRYKVTKRGQDVTLRCDPISSHATLYWYQQALGQGPEFLTYFNYEAQPDKSGLPSDRFSAERPEGSISTLTIQRTEQRDSAMYRCASSLSRGGNNEQFFGPGTRLTVL.

This clonotype has a count of ten or more. V is TRBV7-9 and J is TRBJ2-1; 10 nucleotides line up with TRBD1. Germline-derived CDR1 and CDR2 are SEHNR and FQNEAQ (reference sequence). There are 16 residues in the CDR3. The V segment lost 0 bases and the J segment 4 bases; nucleotides outside the gene matches: 3. CDR3 loop: CASSLAWDRGYNEQFF. CDR3 coding DNA: TGTGCCAGCAGCTTAGCCTGGGACAGGGGTTACAATGAGCAGTTCTTC.

This clonotype was seen at least ten times. The chain recombines TRBV29-1 with TRBJ2-3; 9 bases line up with TRBD2. The CDR3 has 15 amino acids. Trimming removed 1 base from V and 6 bases from J; junction bases left unmatched: 8. Germline CDR1 reads SQVTM; CDR2 reads ANQGSEA. CDR3 sequence reads: CSVEGAGGRLDTQYF. The CDR3 DNA sequence: TGCAGCGTTGAAGGAGCGGGGGGCCGATTGGATACGCAGTATTTT.